The rows below give T cell receptor beta chains drawn from one sample of a study of blood T cell repertoires in COVID-19. Clones were sequenced by immunoSEQ multiplex PCR, and TCRdb holds only the in-frame ones, with some missing. The sample carries roughly 160,000 clones, roughly 93% recorded once. Sequencing was performed on peripheral blood. These receptors originate from a man aged 18 to 29 with COVID-19, enrolled during active disease. The CDR3 runs from the conserved cysteine through the conserved F or W. D genes are given only for firm matches. Where a row states a size, it is once, few, many or the class of an expanded clone; other rows omit it.

clone size: -
J gene: TRBJ2-1
D gene: -
V gene: TRBV7-8
CDR3 protein: CASSLAGGGSYNEQFF
CDR3 DNA: TGTGCCAGCAGCTTAGCCGGCGGCGGGTCCTACAATGAGCAGTTCTTC

clone size: -
J gene: TRBJ2-7
D gene: TRBD1
V gene: TRBV28
CDR3 protein: CASSPSTGGRYEQYF
CDR3 DNA: TGTGCCAGCAGTCCCTCGACAGGGGGAAGATACGAGCAGTACTTC

clone size: -
J gene: TRBJ1-3
D gene: -
V gene: TRBV10-3
CDR3 protein: CAIKEGSGNTIYF
CDR3 DNA: TGTGCCATCAAGGAGGGATCCGGAAACACCATATATTTT

clone size: few
J gene: TRBJ2-7
D gene: -
V gene: TRBV19
CDR3 protein: CASSLQWGDEQYF
CDR3 DNA: TGTGCCAGTAGTTTGCAGTGGGGGGACGAGCAGTACTTC

clone size: -
J gene: TRBJ2-1
D gene: TRBD2
V gene: TRBV6-4
CDR3 protein: CASSSAISGSNEQFF
CDR3 DNA: TGTGCCAGCAGTAGCGCGATTAGCGGGAGCAATGAGCAGTTCTTC

clone size: -
J gene: TRBJ1-1
D gene: TRBD1
V gene: TRBV5-1
CDR3 protein: CASSGPLRQGWTEAFF
CDR3 DNA: TGCGCCAGCAGCGGCCCCCTTCGACAGGGCTGGACTGAAGCTTTCTTT

clone size: -
J gene: TRBJ2-3
D gene: -
V gene: TRBV4-3
CDR3 protein: CASSQDTGASSQYF
CDR3 DNA: TGCGCCAGCAGCCAAGATACTGGGGCGAGTTCGCAGTATTTT

clone size: -
J gene: TRBJ2-2
D gene: -
V gene: TRBV2
CDR3 protein: CASSSHREATGELFF
CDR3 DNA: TGTGCCAGCAGTTCTCACAGGGAAGCCACCGGGGAGCTGTTTTTT

clone size: once
J gene: TRBJ1-2
D gene: -
V gene: TRBV14
CDR3 protein: CASSQEPGRVNYGYTF
CDR3 DNA: TGTGCCAGCAGCCAAGAACCCGGCAGGGTAAACTATGGCTACACCTTC

clone size: -
J gene: TRBJ2-2
D gene: -
V gene: TRBV7-7
CDR3 protein: CASSPDPAAYTGELFF
CDR3 DNA: TGTGCTAGCAGCCCAGACCCGGCGGCCTACACCGGGGAGCTGTTTTTT

clone size: -
J gene: TRBJ2-2
D gene: -
V gene: TRBV7-9
CDR3 protein: CASSLGTANTGELFF
CDR3 DNA: TGTGCCAGCAGCTTAGGCACGGCGAACACCGGGGAGCTGTTTTTT

clone size: -
J gene: TRBJ2-7
D gene: TRBD2
V gene: TRBV11-2
CDR3 protein: CASSRTSGNYEQYF
CDR3 DNA: TGTGCCAGCAGCCGTACTAGCGGGAACTACGAGCAGTACTTC

clone size: -
J gene: TRBJ2-7
D gene: TRBD1
V gene: TRBV7-2
CDR3 protein: CASSSGRTGAYEQYF
CDR3 DNA: TGTGCCAGCAGCTCGGGGCGGACAGGGGCCTACGAGCAGTACTTC

clone size: -
J gene: TRBJ1-5
D gene: -
V gene: TRBV28
CDR3 protein: CASSSLGENQPQHF
CDR3 DNA: TGTGCCAGCAGCTCCCTTGGGGAGAATCAGCCCCAGCATTTT

clone size: -
J gene: TRBJ1-1
D gene: -
V gene: TRBV5-1
CDR3 protein: CASSLVTGSSEAFF
CDR3 DNA: TGCGCCAGCAGCTTGGTTACGGGGTCCTCTGAAGCTTTCTTT

clone size: -
J gene: TRBJ2-7
D gene: -
V gene: TRBV7-2
CDR3 protein: CASSLNSYEQYF
CDR3 DNA: TGTGCCAGCAGCTTAAACTCTTACGAGCAGTACTTC

clone size: once
J gene: TRBJ2-7
D gene: TRBD2
V gene: TRBV4-1
CDR3 protein: CASSQAPVGGSYEQYF
CDR3 DNA: TGCGCCAGCAGCCAAGCCCCCGTCGGGGGGTCCTACGAGCAGTACTTC

clone size: once
J gene: TRBJ1-5
D gene: -
V gene: TRBV21-1
CDR3 protein: CASSKNREKWNQPQHF
CDR3 DNA: TGTGCCAGCAGCAAAAACCGGGAAAAATGGAATCAGCCCCAGCATTTT

clone size: -
J gene: TRBJ2-3
D gene: TRBD2
V gene: TRBV9
CDR3 protein: CASSVRWEAGEQYF
CDR3 DNA: TGTGCCAGCAGCGTCCGATGGGAAGCGGGAGAACAGTATTTT

clone size: -
J gene: TRBJ2-2
D gene: TRBD1
V gene: TRBV24-1
CDR3 protein: CATSGYEPDRGLITGELFF
CDR3 DNA: TGTGCCACCAGTGGATATGAACCCGACAGGGGTCTAATAACCGGGGAGCTGTTTTTT

clone size: -
J gene: TRBJ2-7
D gene: -
V gene: TRBV7-2
CDR3 protein: CASSLGGPPGEQYF
CDR3 DNA: TGTGCCAGCAGCTTAGGGGGGCCCCCAGGCGAGCAGTACTTC

clone size: -
J gene: TRBJ2-1
D gene: TRBD2
V gene: TRBV19
CDR3 protein: CASSLSGASKEQFF
CDR3 DNA: TGTGCCAGTAGCCTCAGCGGGGCCTCAAAAGAGCAGTTCTTC

clone size: -
J gene: TRBJ2-2
D gene: TRBD2
V gene: TRBV14
CDR3 protein: CASYTRAGGWNGELFF
CDR3 DNA: TGTGCCAGCTACACCCGGGCGGGAGGGTGGAACGGGGAGCTGTTTTTT